This T cell receptor beta chain was sequenced during a study of cytomegalovirus exposure and HLA in healthy donors. The study's findings and limits: Through in vitro validation, a few CMV-associated chains were shown to be specific for CMV antigens. Certain sequence variants were highly shared and formed a cluster, and this cluster was likely a sequencing artifact. According to reports, the classifier identified cytomegalovirus status with high specificity and sensitivity. Some TCR beta chains (over 150 of them) were listed as cytomegalovirus-associated.

This clone was counted a few times. Its target is unknown. Its ends do not fully match the called genes, so a read error is possible. The CDR3 spans 15 residues. Germline assignment: CDR1 MNHNS and CDR2 SASEGT. The PCR had 60 Vbeta and 13 Jbeta primers. Assay: immunoSEQ multiplex PCR; the TCRdb copy retains only in-frame clones and omits some. The sample yields 99,000 or so clones, more than 9.5% seen once. This TCR was sampled from a man in his forties in good health and CMV-seropositive. Sequenced: PBMCs. The J gene is TRBJ2-2, the V gene TRBV6-1; D perhaps matches TRBD1 (6 bases). This CDR3 is CASSEGQGNAGELFF. CDR3 in DNA: TGTGCCAGCAGTGAAGGGCAGGGGAACGCCGGGGAGCTGTTTTTT.